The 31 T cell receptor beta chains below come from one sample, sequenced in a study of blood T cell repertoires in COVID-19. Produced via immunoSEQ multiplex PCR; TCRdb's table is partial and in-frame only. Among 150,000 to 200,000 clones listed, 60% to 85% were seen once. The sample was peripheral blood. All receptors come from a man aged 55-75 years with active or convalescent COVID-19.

In nucleotides, the CDR3 is TGTGCCAGCAGCCCGACGGGACAGATTGATACGCAGTATTTT. This translates into CASSPTGQIDTQYF. This chain uses TRBV9 with TRBJ2-3; TRBD1 matches at 7 bases. V lost 4 bases to trimming and J lost 6 bases; unmatched junction nucleotides: 8. The germline gives CDR1 SGDLS, CDR2 YYNGEE. The CDR3 contains 14 residues.

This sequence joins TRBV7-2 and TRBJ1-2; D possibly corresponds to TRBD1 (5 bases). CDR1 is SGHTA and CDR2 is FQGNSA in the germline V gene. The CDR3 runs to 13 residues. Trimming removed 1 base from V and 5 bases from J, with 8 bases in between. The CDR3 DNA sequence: TGTGCCAGCAGCTTAGGACAGACTTATGGCTACACCTTC. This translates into CASSLGQTYGYTF.

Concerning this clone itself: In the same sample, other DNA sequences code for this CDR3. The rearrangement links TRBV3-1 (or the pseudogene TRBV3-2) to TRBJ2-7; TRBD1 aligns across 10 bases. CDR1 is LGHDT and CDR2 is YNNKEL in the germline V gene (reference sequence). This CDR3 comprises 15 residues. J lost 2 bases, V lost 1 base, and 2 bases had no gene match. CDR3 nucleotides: TGTGCCAGCAGCCAAGGGGACAGGGGTCCCTACGAGCAGTACTTC. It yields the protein CASSQGDRGPYEQYF.

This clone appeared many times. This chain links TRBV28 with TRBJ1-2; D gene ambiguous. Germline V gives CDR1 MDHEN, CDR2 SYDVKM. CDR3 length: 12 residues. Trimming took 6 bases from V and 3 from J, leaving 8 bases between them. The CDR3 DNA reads TGTGCCAGCAGGGAGGGCGACTATGGCTACACCTTC. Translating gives CASREGDYGYTF.

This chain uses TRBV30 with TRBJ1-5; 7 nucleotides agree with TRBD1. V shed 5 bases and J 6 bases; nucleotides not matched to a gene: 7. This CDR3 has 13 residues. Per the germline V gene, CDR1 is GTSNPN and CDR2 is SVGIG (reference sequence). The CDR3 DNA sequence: TGTGCCTGGGCCAGACAGGGTGGTCAGCCCCAGCATTTT. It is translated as CAWARQGGQPQHF.

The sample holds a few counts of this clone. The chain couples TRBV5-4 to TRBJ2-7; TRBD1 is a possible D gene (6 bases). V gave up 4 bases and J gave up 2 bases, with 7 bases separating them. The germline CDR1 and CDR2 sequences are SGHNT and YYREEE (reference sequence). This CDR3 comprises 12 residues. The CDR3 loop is CASSRDTYEQYF. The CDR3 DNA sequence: TGTGCCAGCAGCCGGGACACCTACGAGCAGTACTTC.

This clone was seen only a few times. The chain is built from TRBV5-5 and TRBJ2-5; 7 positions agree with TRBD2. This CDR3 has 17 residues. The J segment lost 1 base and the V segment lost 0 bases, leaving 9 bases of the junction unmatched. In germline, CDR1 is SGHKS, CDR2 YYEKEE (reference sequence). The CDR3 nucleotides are TGTGCCAGCAGCTTGGAGGGTAGCGGGCTTTCCCAAGAGACCCAGTACTTC. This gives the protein CASSLEGSGLSQETQYF.

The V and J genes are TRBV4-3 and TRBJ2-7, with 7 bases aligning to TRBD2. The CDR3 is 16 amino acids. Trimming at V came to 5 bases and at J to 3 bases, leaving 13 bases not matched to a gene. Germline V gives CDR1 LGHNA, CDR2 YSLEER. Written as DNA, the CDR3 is TGCGCCAGCAGCGTACCCAAGGGAGGGAGCTGCTACGAGCAGTACTTC. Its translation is CASSVPKGGSCYEQYF.

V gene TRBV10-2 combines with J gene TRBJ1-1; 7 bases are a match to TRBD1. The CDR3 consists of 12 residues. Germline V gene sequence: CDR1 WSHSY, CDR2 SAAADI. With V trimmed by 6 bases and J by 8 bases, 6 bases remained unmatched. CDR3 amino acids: CASSHSQGEAFF. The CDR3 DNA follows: TGCGCCAGCAGCCACTCACAGGGGGAAGCTTTCTTT.

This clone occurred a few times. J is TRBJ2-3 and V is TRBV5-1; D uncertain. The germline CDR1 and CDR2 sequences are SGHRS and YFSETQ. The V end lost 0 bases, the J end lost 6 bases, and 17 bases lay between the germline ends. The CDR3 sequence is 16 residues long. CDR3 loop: CASSLESGSNSDTQYF. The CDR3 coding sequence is TGCGCCAGCAGCTTGGAGTCAGGATCTAACTCTGATACGCAGTATTTT.

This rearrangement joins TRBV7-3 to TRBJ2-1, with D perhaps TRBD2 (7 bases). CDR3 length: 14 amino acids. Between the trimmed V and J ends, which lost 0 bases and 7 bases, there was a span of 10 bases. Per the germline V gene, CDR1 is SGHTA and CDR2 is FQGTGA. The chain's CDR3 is CASSLTRGANEQFF. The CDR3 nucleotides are TGTGCCAGCAGCTTAACTCGGGGGGCGAATGAGCAGTTCTTC.

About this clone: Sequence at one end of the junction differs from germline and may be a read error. The CDR3 DNA reads as TGTGCCAGCAGTTTCGGACAGGGGGGGCTGGACTTC. Amino acids: CASSFGQGGLDF. The chain recombines TRBV28 with TRBJ2-7; 10 bases map to TRBD1. The CDR3 is 12 amino acids. Germline V gives CDR1 MDHEN, CDR2 SYDVKM.

The CDR3 bases are TGTGCCAGCAGTTACTCCACACACGGGAACTATGGCTACACCTTC. Residues: CASSYSTHGNYGYTF. The V gene is TRBV6-5, the J gene TRBJ1-2; the D is unclear. The CDR3 totals 15 residues. Germline V gene lookup returns CDR1 MNHEY and CDR2 SVGAGI. V dropped 0 bases and J dropped 2 bases, with 10 bases sitting between them.

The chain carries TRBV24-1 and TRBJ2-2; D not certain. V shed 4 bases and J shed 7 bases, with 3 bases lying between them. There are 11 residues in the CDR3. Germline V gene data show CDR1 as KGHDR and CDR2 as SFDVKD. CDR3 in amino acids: CATSDYGELFF. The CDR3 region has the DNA TGTGCCACCAGTGACTACGGGGAGCTGTTTTTT.

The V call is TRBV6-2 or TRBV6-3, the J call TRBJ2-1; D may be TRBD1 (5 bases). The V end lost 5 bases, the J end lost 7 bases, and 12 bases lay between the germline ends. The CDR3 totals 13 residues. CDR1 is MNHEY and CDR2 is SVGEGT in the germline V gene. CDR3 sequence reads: CASSLTQGNEQFF. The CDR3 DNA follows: TGTGCCAGCAGTCTTACGCAGGGTAATGAGCAGTTCTTC.

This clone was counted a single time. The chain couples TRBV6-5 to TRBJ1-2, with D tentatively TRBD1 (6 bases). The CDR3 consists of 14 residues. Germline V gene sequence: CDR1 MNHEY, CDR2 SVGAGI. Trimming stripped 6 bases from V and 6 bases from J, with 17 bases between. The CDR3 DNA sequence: TGTGCCAGCAGAAGGACAGCCTTAAGGGATGGCTACACCTTC. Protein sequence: CASRRTALRDGYTF.

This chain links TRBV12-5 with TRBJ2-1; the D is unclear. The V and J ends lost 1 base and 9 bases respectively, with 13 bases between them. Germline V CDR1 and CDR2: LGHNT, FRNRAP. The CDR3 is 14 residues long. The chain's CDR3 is CASGLGLELTEQFF. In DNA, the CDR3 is TGTGCTAGTGGTTTGGGGCTAGAACTCACTGAGCAGTTCTTC. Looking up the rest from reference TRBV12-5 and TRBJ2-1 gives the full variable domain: DARVTQTPRHKVTEMGQEVTMRCQPILGHNTVFWYRQTMMQGLELLAYFRNRAPLDDSGMPKDRFSAEMPDATLATLKIQPSEPRDSAVYFCASGLGLELTEQFFGPGTRLTVL.

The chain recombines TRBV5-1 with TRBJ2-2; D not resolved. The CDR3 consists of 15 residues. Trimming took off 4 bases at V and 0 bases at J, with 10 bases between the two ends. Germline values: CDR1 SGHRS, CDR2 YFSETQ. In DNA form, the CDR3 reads TGCGCCAGCAGCGTTGACTTGCCGAACACCGGGGAGCTGTTTTTT. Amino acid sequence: CASSVDLPNTGELFF.

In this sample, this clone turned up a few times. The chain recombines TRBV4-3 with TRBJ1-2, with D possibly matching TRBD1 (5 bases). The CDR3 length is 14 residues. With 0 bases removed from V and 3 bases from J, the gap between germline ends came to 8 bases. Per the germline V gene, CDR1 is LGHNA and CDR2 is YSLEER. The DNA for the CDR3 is TGCGCCAGCAGCCAAGATAGGGGCGACTATGGCTACACCTTC. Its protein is CASSQDRGDYGYTF.

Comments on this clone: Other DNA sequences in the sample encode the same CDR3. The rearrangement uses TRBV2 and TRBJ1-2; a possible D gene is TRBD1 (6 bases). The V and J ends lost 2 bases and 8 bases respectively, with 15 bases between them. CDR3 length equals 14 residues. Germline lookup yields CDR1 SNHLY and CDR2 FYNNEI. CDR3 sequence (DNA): TGTGCCAGCAGTGAACTTCGGGGGGCGGGGGGCTACACCTTC. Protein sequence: CASSELRGAGGYTF.

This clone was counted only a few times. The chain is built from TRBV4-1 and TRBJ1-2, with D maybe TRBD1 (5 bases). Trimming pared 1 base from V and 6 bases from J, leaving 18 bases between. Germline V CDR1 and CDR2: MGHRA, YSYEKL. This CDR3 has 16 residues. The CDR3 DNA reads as TGCGCCAGCAGCCAAGGTCGGTCGACAGCAAGAGATGGCTACACCTTC. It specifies CASSQGRSTARDGYTF.

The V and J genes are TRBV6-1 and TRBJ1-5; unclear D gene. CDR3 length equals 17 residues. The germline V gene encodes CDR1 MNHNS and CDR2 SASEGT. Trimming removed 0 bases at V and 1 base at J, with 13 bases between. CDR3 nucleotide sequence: TGTGCCAGCAGTGAAGCGATCCCTTCAGTAAGCAATCAGCCCCAGCATTTT. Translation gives CASSEAIPSVSNQPQHF.

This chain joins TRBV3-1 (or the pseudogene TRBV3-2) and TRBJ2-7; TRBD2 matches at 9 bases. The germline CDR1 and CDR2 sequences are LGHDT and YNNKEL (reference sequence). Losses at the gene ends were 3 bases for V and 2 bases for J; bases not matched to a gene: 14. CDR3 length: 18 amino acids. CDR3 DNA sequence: TGTGCCAGCAGCCATGGGGCGCGGGAGGGCCTCCCGACCTACGAGCAGTACTTC. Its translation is CASSHGAREGLPTYEQYF.

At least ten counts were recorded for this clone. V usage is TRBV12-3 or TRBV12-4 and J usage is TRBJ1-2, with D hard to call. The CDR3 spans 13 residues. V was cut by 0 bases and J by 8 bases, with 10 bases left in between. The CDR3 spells CASSLAIGEGYTF. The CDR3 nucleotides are TGTGCCAGCAGTTTAGCAATCGGGGAAGGCTACACCTTC.

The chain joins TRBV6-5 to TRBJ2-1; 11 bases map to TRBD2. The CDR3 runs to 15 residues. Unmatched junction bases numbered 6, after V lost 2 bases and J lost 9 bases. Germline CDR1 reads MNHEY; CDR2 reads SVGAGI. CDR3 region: CASSYPTSGRGEQFF. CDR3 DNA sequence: TGTGCCAGCAGTTACCCTACTAGCGGGAGAGGTGAGCAGTTCTTC.

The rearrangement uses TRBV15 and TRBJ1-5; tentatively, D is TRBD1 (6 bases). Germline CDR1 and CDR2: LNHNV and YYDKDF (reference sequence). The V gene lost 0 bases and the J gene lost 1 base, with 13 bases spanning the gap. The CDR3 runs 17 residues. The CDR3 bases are TGTGCCACCAGCAGAGATTGGGGGGGCGGAAGCAATCAGCCCCAGCATTTT. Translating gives CATSRDWGGGSNQPQHF.

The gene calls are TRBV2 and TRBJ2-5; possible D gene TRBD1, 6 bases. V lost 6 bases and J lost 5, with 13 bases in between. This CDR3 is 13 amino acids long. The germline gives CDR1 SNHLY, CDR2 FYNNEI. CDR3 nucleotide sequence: TGTGCCAGCAGCAAAACAGGGTGGGAGACCCAGTACTTC. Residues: CASSKTGWETQYF.

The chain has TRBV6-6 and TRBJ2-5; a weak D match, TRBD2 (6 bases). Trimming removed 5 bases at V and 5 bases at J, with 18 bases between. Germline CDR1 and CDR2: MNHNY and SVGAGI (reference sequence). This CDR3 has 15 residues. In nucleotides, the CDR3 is TGTGCCAGCAGTCCCAGAGAGGGCGCGGGGGAGACCCAGTACTTC. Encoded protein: CASSPREGAGETQYF.

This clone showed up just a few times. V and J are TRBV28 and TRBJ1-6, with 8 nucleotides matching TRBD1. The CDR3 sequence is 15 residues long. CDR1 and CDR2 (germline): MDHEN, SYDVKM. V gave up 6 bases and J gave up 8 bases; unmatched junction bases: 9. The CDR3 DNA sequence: TGTGCCAGCAGCCCTGCGGACAGGGTTTATTCACCCCTCCACTTT. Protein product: CASSPADRVYSPLHF. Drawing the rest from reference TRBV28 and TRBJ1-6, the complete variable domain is DVKVTQSSRYLVKRTGEKVFLECVQDMDHENMFWYRQDPGLGLRLIYFSYDVKMKEKGDIPEGYSVSREKKERFSLILESASTNQTSMYLCASSPADRVYSPLHFGNGTRLTVT.

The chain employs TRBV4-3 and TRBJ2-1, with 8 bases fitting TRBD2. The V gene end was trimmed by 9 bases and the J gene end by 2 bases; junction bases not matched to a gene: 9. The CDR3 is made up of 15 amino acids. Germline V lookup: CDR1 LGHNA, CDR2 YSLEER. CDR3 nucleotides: TGCGCCAGTGGGTTAGGGACTAGGGCCTACAATGAGCAGTTCTTC. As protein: CASGLGTRAYNEQFF.

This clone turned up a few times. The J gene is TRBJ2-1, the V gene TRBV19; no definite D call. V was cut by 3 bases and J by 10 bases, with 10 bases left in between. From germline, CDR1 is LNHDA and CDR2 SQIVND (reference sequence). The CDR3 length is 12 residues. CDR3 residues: CASSMGVREQFF. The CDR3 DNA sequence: TGTGCCAGTAGTATGGGCGTACGAGAGCAGTTCTTC.